A selection of T cell receptor beta chains follows, all from one sample in a study of T cells after yellow fever vaccination. From the 5' RACE reads, TCRdb called clonotypes with MiXCR, one entry per CDR3 protein. The sample records 90,000 to 130,000 distinct CDR3 sequences, roughly 8.9% being singletons. Material: CD8+ T cells sorted from PBMCs, obtained 45 days after the yellow fever booster vaccination. The origin of the receptors is a man aged 25-45 years who received the YFV17D yellow fever vaccine. Both conserved end residues are part of each CDR3. Each record gives: clone size, J gene, D gene, V gene, CDR3 DNA, CDR3 protein. A D gene is named only where the DNA matches it firmly. Expanded clones get a size class; other rows say once, few or many, or leave the size out.

abundance: many
j_gene: TRBJ1-2
d_gene: NA
v_gene: TRBV10-2
CDR3nt: TGCGCCAGCAGTCAGGAACCGAACTATGGCTACACCTTC
CDR3aa: CASSQEPNYGYTF

abundance: many
j_gene: TRBJ2-7
d_gene: NA
v_gene: TRBV29-1
CDR3nt: TGCAGCGGACGTGGGGCGGAGAGCCCCTACGAGCAGTACTTC
CDR3aa: CSGRGAESPYEQYF

abundance: many
j_gene: TRBJ1-1
d_gene: NA
v_gene: TRBV2
CDR3nt: TGTGCCAGCAGTGGCGTTAACACTGAAGCTTTCTTT
CDR3aa: CASSGVNTEAFF

abundance: many
j_gene: TRBJ2-3
d_gene: TRBD2
v_gene: TRBV10-1
CDR3nt: TGCGCCAGCAGTGAATCCGCGGGAGGGACCAGGGACACAGATACGCAGTATTTT
CDR3aa: CASSESAGGTRDTDTQYF

abundance: NA
j_gene: TRBJ1-2
d_gene: TRBD1
v_gene: TRBV7-9
CDR3nt: TGTGCCAGAAGCGTTGGACAGGGTTGGGGCTACACCTTC
CDR3aa: CARSVGQGWGYTF

abundance: many
j_gene: TRBJ1-5
d_gene: NA
v_gene: TRBV19
CDR3nt: TGTGCCAGTAGTACGGGGGGAGGGTTGTTTCAGCCCCAGCATTTT
CDR3aa: CASSTGGGLFQPQHF

abundance: many
j_gene: TRBJ2-7
d_gene: TRBD1
v_gene: TRBV29-1
CDR3nt: TGCAGCGTTGCGGCTTTGTATGCAGGGGGCTCCTACGAGCAGTACTTC
CDR3aa: CSVAALYAGGSYEQYF

abundance: many
j_gene: TRBJ2-5
d_gene: NA
v_gene: TRBV27
CDR3nt: TGTGCCAGCAGTTTATCTGAGGGAGGAGAGACCCAGTACTTC
CDR3aa: CASSLSEGGETQYF

abundance: many
j_gene: TRBJ2-7
d_gene: TRBD2
v_gene: TRBV7-2
CDR3nt: TGTGCCAGCAGCTTAGGGGGACTAGCGGAGAGGTACGAGCAGTACTTC
CDR3aa: CASSLGGLAERYEQYF

abundance: few
j_gene: TRBJ2-3
d_gene: TRBD2
v_gene: TRBV5-1
CDR3nt: TGCGCCAGCAGCTTGGCTCTAGCGGGACAAACTAGCACAGATACGCAGTATTTT
CDR3aa: CASSLALAGQTSTDTQYF

abundance: NA
j_gene: TRBJ2-1
d_gene: NA
v_gene: TRBV5-6
CDR3nt: TGTGCCAGCAGCCCCGCTCGCCTTGGGCTCTACAATGAGCAGTTCTTC
CDR3aa: CASSPARLGLYNEQFF

abundance: many
j_gene: TRBJ2-1
d_gene: NA
v_gene: TRBV5-5
CDR3nt: TGTGCCAGCAGCTTGGATCAGGGTCTCAATGAGCAGTTCTTC
CDR3aa: CASSLDQGLNEQFF

abundance: few
j_gene: TRBJ2-1
d_gene: TRBD2
v_gene: TRBV11-2
CDR3nt: TGTGCCAGCAGCCTGCTAGCGGACTCCTACAATGAGCAGTTCTTC
CDR3aa: CASSLLADSYNEQFF

abundance: few
j_gene: TRBJ2-7
d_gene: NA
v_gene: TRBV28
CDR3nt: TGTGCCAGCAGTCCCCTCCCAAGGGAAATCTCCTACGAGCAGTACTTC
CDR3aa: CASSPLPREISYEQYF

abundance: many
j_gene: TRBJ2-1
d_gene: TRBD2
v_gene: TRBV14
CDR3nt: TGTGCCAGCAGCTATTCCCTAGCGGGGGCTGGCAGTGAGCAGTTCTTC
CDR3aa: CASSYSLAGAGSEQFF

abundance: NA
j_gene: TRBJ2-7
d_gene: NA
v_gene: TRBV4-1
CDR3nt: TGCGCCAGCAGCCAAGTAAAGGGTTCCTACGAGCAGTACTTC
CDR3aa: CASSQVKGSYEQYF

abundance: NA
j_gene: TRBJ2-3
d_gene: TRBD2
v_gene: TRBV5-4
CDR3nt: TGTGCCAGCAGCCCCCTAGCGGGAGGCCTCACAGATACGCAGTATTTT
CDR3aa: CASSPLAGGLTDTQYF

abundance: many
j_gene: TRBJ2-7
d_gene: TRBD2
v_gene: TRBV27
CDR3nt: TGTGCCAGCAGTCCCCCGGAGGCAAGCGGGAGGGCCTACGAGCAGTACTTC
CDR3aa: CASSPPEASGRAYEQYF

abundance: many
j_gene: TRBJ2-7
d_gene: NA
v_gene: TRBV12-3/TRBV12-4
CDR3nt: TGTGCCAGCAGTTTAGGTCGGGGACCCTTCCACGAGCAGTACTTC
CDR3aa: CASSLGRGPFHEQYF

abundance: many
j_gene: TRBJ2-3
d_gene: TRBD2
v_gene: TRBV7-9
CDR3nt: TGTGCCAGCAGCTCAGTACTAGCGGGGGCAGATACGCAGTATTTT
CDR3aa: CASSSVLAGADTQYF

abundance: many
j_gene: TRBJ1-1
d_gene: NA
v_gene: TRBV20-1
CDR3nt: TGCAGTGCTAGATCTCGTTATGCTTTCTTT
CDR3aa: CSARSRYAFF

abundance: NA
j_gene: TRBJ1-1
d_gene: NA
v_gene: TRBV7-2
CDR3nt: TGTGCCAGCAGCAATCAGACAGGACTTTGGAACACTGAAGCTTTCTTT
CDR3aa: CASSNQTGLWNTEAFF

abundance: NA
j_gene: TRBJ2-5
d_gene: TRBD1
v_gene: TRBV7-9
CDR3nt: TGTGCCAGCAGCTTTCTCAGGGGGTACCAAGAGACCCAGTACTTC
CDR3aa: CASSFLRGYQETQYF

abundance: NA
j_gene: TRBJ2-2
d_gene: NA
v_gene: TRBV12-3/TRBV12-4
CDR3nt: TGTGCCAGCAGTCTGCAGGGCCCCGGGGAGCTGTTTTTT
CDR3aa: CASSLQGPGELFF

abundance: many
j_gene: TRBJ2-2
d_gene: NA
v_gene: TRBV29-1
CDR3nt: TGCAGCGTTGAGTTGGGGGAGCTGTTTTTT
CDR3aa: CSVELGELFF

abundance: many
j_gene: TRBJ2-7
d_gene: TRBD2
v_gene: TRBV6-1
CDR3nt: TGTGCCAGCAGTGGAGCGGGAGGGCTGCGGGAGCAGTACTTC
CDR3aa: CASSGAGGLREQYF

abundance: many
j_gene: TRBJ2-7
d_gene: TRBD1
v_gene: TRBV29-1
CDR3nt: TGCAGCGTTGAAGGCGCAGGGGGATACGAGCAGTACTTC
CDR3aa: CSVEGAGGYEQYF

abundance: few
j_gene: TRBJ2-7
d_gene: TRBD1
v_gene: TRBV5-1
CDR3nt: TGCGCCAGCAGAAGTGAGGACAGGGAAGTCGAGCAGTACTTC
CDR3aa: CASRSEDREVEQYF

abundance: many
j_gene: TRBJ2-7
d_gene: TRBD2
v_gene: TRBV20-1
CDR3nt: TGCAGTGCAAAATATAGCGGGAGTTCCTACGAGCAGTACTTC
CDR3aa: CSAKYSGSSYEQYF

abundance: NA
j_gene: TRBJ2-1
d_gene: NA
v_gene: TRBV11-1
CDR3nt: TGTGCCAGCAGCTTAAGTACAGGGCAGGGACCCTACAATGAGCAGTTCTTC
CDR3aa: CASSLSTGQGPYNEQFF

abundance: many
j_gene: TRBJ2-7
d_gene: NA
v_gene: TRBV4-2
CDR3nt: TGTGCCAGCAGTCAGGACTCTTACGAGCAGTACTTC
CDR3aa: CASSQDSYEQYF

abundance: NA
j_gene: TRBJ1-1
d_gene: NA
v_gene: TRBV28
CDR3nt: TGTGCCCACGGACAGTTTATGAACACTGAAGCTTTCTTT
CDR3aa: CAHGQFMNTEAFF

abundance: many
j_gene: TRBJ2-6
d_gene: TRBD1
v_gene: TRBV5-1
CDR3nt: TGCGCCAGCAGCCCCCGGACAGGGACCGTCTCTGGGGCCAACGTCCTGACTTTC
CDR3aa: CASSPRTGTVSGANVLTF

abundance: many
j_gene: TRBJ2-7
d_gene: TRBD2
v_gene: TRBV4-3
CDR3nt: TGCGCCAGCAGCCAAGCCCGCGCGGGAGTGCCCGAGCAGTACTTC
CDR3aa: CASSQARAGVPEQYF

abundance: NA
j_gene: TRBJ2-3
d_gene: NA
v_gene: TRBV7-3
CDR3nt: TGTGCCAGCAGCTTACATCCCACGAAGCGGAGACGCACAGATACGCAGTATTTT
CDR3aa: CASSLHPTKRRRTDTQYF

abundance: many
j_gene: TRBJ2-3
d_gene: NA
v_gene: TRBV20-1
CDR3nt: TGCAGTGCCCCCAACCCGATTGTAACAGATACGCAGTATTTT
CDR3aa: CSAPNPIVTDTQYF

abundance: many
j_gene: TRBJ2-7
d_gene: TRBD1
v_gene: TRBV6-1
CDR3nt: TGTGCCAGCGGAGGACAGGGGCGGAACGAGCAGTACTTC
CDR3aa: CASGGQGRNEQYF

abundance: many
j_gene: TRBJ2-1
d_gene: TRBD2
v_gene: TRBV18
CDR3nt: TGTGCCAGCTCACCACTGGCGGGAGCCAATGAGCAGTTCTTC
CDR3aa: CASSPLAGANEQFF

abundance: many
j_gene: TRBJ2-2
d_gene: NA
v_gene: TRBV29-1
CDR3nt: TGCAGCGTTGCCAGGGAGAACACCGGGGAGCTGTTTTTT
CDR3aa: CSVARENTGELFF

abundance: many
j_gene: TRBJ2-3
d_gene: NA
v_gene: TRBV5-1
CDR3nt: TGCGCCAGCAGCGCTGACGGGGTGGATACGCAGTATTTT
CDR3aa: CASSADGVDTQYF

abundance: few
j_gene: TRBJ2-3
d_gene: NA
v_gene: TRBV7-9
CDR3nt: TGTGCCAGCAGCTTAGAAGACAGGAGAATCACAGATACGCAGTATTTT
CDR3aa: CASSLEDRRITDTQYF

abundance: many
j_gene: TRBJ2-7
d_gene: NA
v_gene: TRBV7-6
CDR3nt: TGTGCCAGCAGCTTAGGGCCCGGTCCCTACGAGCAGTACTTC
CDR3aa: CASSLGPGPYEQYF

abundance: NA
j_gene: TRBJ2-1
d_gene: TRBD1
v_gene: TRBV5-5
CDR3nt: TGTGCCGGCAGCTGGGGACAGGGGGAGTACGATGAGCAGTTCTTC
CDR3aa: CAGSWGQGEYDEQFF

abundance: many
j_gene: TRBJ2-2
d_gene: NA
v_gene: TRBV29-1
CDR3nt: TGCAGCGTTGTTTGGCGGCCCATCGGAACCGGGGAGCTGTTTTTT
CDR3aa: CSVVWRPIGTGELFF

abundance: few
j_gene: TRBJ2-1
d_gene: TRBD2
v_gene: TRBV6-2/TRBV6-3
CDR3nt: TGTGCCAGCGGACTAGCGGGAGCCTACAATGAGCAGTTCTTC
CDR3aa: CASGLAGAYNEQFF

abundance: few
j_gene: TRBJ2-5
d_gene: TRBD1
v_gene: TRBV12-3/TRBV12-4
CDR3nt: TGTGCCAGCAGCCCAAGGACAGGGGGCGAGGAGACCCAGTACTTC
CDR3aa: CASSPRTGGEETQYF

abundance: many
j_gene: TRBJ2-1
d_gene: TRBD2
v_gene: TRBV7-6
CDR3nt: TGTGCCAGCAGCTTATCGAGCGGGGGTTACAATGAGCAGTTCTTC
CDR3aa: CASSLSSGGYNEQFF

abundance: many
j_gene: TRBJ2-3
d_gene: NA
v_gene: TRBV6-8
CDR3nt: TGTGCCAGCAGTTACCCTTATCTCACAGATACGCAGTATTTT
CDR3aa: CASSYPYLTDTQYF

abundance: many
j_gene: TRBJ2-5
d_gene: NA
v_gene: TRBV27
CDR3nt: TGTGCCAGCAGCACAGGGTTTTCGGAGACCCAGTACTTC
CDR3aa: CASSTGFSETQYF

abundance: many
j_gene: TRBJ2-2
d_gene: TRBD2
v_gene: TRBV28
CDR3nt: TGTGCCAGCAGTCTGGGACTAGCGGGAGGGCCGGGCACCGGGGAGCTGTTTTTT
CDR3aa: CASSLGLAGGPGTGELFF

abundance: few
j_gene: TRBJ2-1
d_gene: TRBD2
v_gene: TRBV19
CDR3nt: TGTGCCAGTAGTATAGAGGGAGGGGATGGGTACAATGAGCAGTTCTTC
CDR3aa: CASSIEGGDGYNEQFF